This T cell receptor beta chain was identified in a study of shared clonotypes between healthy human individuals. Study context: Each donor contributed plates that comprised three CD4 naive, three CD4 memory, two CD8 naive and one CD8 memory. General study results and limits: Rarefaction gave evidence that sorted-subset sequencing remained incomplete despite large depth.

V was trimmed by 6 bases and J by 3 bases, leaving 14 bases between them. This CDR3 spans 15 amino acids. The germline V gene has CDR1 LNHDA and CDR2 SQIVND (reference sequence). It was across several immunoSEQ plates that each subset's genomic DNA was evenly split. Libraries were prepared by immunoSEQ multiplex PCR; TCRdb keeps only in-frame clonotypes and omits some of them. The data contain about a million clones, roughly 80% of them singletons. CD4+ cells yielded CD45RA+ naive and CD45RA-negative memory subsets. This clone showed up just a few times. Its target is not known. This clonotype was obtained from a young man in good health. Sample: memory CD4+ T cells sorted from blood. Subset: CD45RA-negative fraction. The chain recombines TRBV19 with TRBJ2-2; D possibly uses TRBD1 or TRBD2 (5 bases each). The CDR3 region is CASRRDRVDTGELFF. CDR3 nucleotide sequence: TGTGCCAGTAGGAGGGACCGAGTAGACACCGGGGAGCTGTTTTTT.